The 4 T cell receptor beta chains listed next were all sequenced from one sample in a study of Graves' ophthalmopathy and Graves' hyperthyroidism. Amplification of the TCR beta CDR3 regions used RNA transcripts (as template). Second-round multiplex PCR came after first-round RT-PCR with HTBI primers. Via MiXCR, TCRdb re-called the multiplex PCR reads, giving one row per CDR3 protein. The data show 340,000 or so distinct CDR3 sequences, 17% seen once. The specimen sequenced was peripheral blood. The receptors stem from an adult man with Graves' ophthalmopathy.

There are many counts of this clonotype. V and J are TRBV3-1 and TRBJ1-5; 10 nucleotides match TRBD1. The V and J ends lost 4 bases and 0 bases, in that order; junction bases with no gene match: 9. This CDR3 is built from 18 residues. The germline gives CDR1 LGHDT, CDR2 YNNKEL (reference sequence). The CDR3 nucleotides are TGTGCCAGCAGCCCCCGGGACAGGGGTTCCACTAGCAATCAGCCCCAGCATTTT. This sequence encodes CASSPRDRGSTSNQPQHF.

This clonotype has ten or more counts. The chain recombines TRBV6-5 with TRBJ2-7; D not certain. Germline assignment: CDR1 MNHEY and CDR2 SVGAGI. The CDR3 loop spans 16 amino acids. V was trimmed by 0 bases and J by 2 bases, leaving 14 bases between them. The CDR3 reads CASSYSRTSHPYEQYF. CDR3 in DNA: TGTGCCAGCAGTTACTCAAGGACGTCTCACCCCTACGAGCAGTACTTC.

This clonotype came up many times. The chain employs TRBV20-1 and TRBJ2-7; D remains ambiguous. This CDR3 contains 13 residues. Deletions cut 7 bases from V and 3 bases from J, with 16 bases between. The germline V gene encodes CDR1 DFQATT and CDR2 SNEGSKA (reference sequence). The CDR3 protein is CSGFEAADYEQYF. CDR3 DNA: TGCAGTGGATTTGAGGCTGCTGACTACGAGCAGTACTTC.

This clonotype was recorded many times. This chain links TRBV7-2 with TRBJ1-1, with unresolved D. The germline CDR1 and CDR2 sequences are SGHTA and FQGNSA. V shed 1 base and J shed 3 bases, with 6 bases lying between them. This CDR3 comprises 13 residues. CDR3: CASSLGSYTEAFF. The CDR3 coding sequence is TGTGCCAGCAGCTTAGGTTCGTACACTGAAGCTTTCTTT.